Below are 13 T cell receptor beta chains sequenced from a single sample in a study of T cell responses to AZD1222 COVID-19 vaccine. Data came from immunoSEQ multiplex PCR; TCRdb stores just in-frame clones and leaves some out. Among over 150,000 clones listed, 92% were seen once. The sample consisted of peripheral blood, taken on day 0 of MenACWY control vaccination. The receptor source for this set is an adult in good health.

The rearrangement links TRBV20-1 to TRBJ2-7; D not resolved. This CDR3 comprises 13 residues. Germline V gene sequence: CDR1 DFQATT, CDR2 SNEGSKA (reference sequence). V was cut by 3 bases and J by 3 bases, with 12 bases left in between. CDR3 protein: CSASNPSGYEQYF. CDR3 coding DNA: TGCAGTGCTAGTAACCCATCCGGCTACGAGCAGTACTTC.

The chain has TRBV4-3 and TRBJ1-1, with D maybe TRBD1 (6 bases). CDR1 and CDR2 from the germline V gene are LGHNA and YSLEER. CDR3 size: 13 residues. Trimming removed 4 bases at V and 3 bases at J, with 9 bases between. CDR3 amino acids: CASSLEGDTEAFF. CDR3 nucleotides: TGCGCCAGCAGCCTCGAGGGGGACACTGAAGCTTTCTTT.

The chain links TRBV24-1 to TRBJ2-7; 8 bases fit TRBD2. The CDR3 length is 15 residues. Germline trimming cut 4 bases from V and 6 bases from J; bases unmatched to any gene: 10. CDR1 is KGHDR and CDR2 is SFDVKD in the germline V gene. The CDR3 DNA follows: TGTGCCACCAGTGAGACTAGCGCGGGGAGGGGCGAGCAGTACTTC. Amino acid sequence: CATSETSAGRGEQYF.

CDR3 sequence (DNA): TGTGCCAGCAGCTTAAACCCCATACCTCACACTGAAGCTTTCTTT. Protein: CASSLNPIPHTEAFF. The V and J genes are TRBV7-3 and TRBJ1-1; no definite D call. V was clipped by 1 base and J by 3 bases, with 12 bases between them. Germline CDR1 reads SGHTA; CDR2 reads FQGTGA. CDR3 length: 15 residues.

The chain has TRBV6-5 and TRBJ1-1; D unresolved. V was shortened by 6 bases and J by 7 bases, with 21 bases between the two germline ends. The CDR3 spans 15 residues. Germline CDR1 reads MNHEY; CDR2 reads SVGAGI. The CDR3 spells CASRGRTLNEGEAFF. The CDR3 DNA follows: TGTGCCAGCAGAGGGCGGACCCTGAATGAGGGTGAAGCTTTCTTT.

The V and J genes are TRBV28 and TRBJ2-7; 10 bases are shared with TRBD1. Trimming at V came to 6 bases and at J to 3 bases, leaving 8 bases not matched to a gene. Germline CDR1 and CDR2: MDHEN and SYDVKM. The CDR3 totals 15 residues. CDR3 nucleotide sequence: TGTGCCAGCAGCCCCCCCAGGACAGGGGGCTACGAGCAGTACTTC. It encodes CASSPPRTGGYEQYF.

This chain uses TRBV6-5 with TRBJ1-1; D is perhaps TRBD1 (5 bases). Germline V gene data show CDR1 as MNHEY and CDR2 as SVGAGI. The CDR3 covers 14 residues. Deletions cut 6 bases from V and 1 base from J, with 12 bases between. CDR3 amino acids: CASSLGGPNTEAFF. The DNA of the CDR3 is TGTGCCAGCAGCCTCGGGGGACCGAACACTGAAGCTTTCTTT.

The CDR3 loop reads CASSTSGAKYEQYF. In nucleotides, the CDR3 is TGTGCCAGCAGCACTAGCGGCGCCAAGTACGAGCAGTACTTC. The genes are TRBV4-2 and TRBJ2-7; the match to TRBD2 covers 8 bases. The CDR3 spans 14 residues. Germline CDR1 LGHNA, CDR2 YNFKEQ. V dropped 5 bases and J dropped 4; count of bases not matched to a gene: 7.

V gene TRBV11-1 combines with J gene TRBJ1-5; 7 bases line up with TRBD1. After removal of 0 bases from V and 6 bases from J, the junction contained 8 bases not matched to a gene. The CDR3 sequence is 16 residues long. CDR1 and CDR2 from the germline V gene are SGHAT and FQDESV (reference sequence). The CDR3 sequence is CASSLAGGREVQPQHF. The CDR3 bases are TGTGCCAGCAGCTTAGCAGGGGGCAGGGAGGTTCAGCCCCAGCATTTT.

The rearrangement links TRBV5-3 to TRBJ1-1, with D hard to call. TRBV5-3 is noted as an ORF with a role that remains uncertain. V was shortened by 3 bases and J by 1 base, with 10 bases between the two germline ends. This CDR3 region has 14 residues. CDR3 in amino acids: CARSWAGPNTEAFF. CDR3 sequence (DNA): TGTGCCAGAAGCTGGGCCGGGCCGAACACTGAAGCTTTCTTT.

The rearrangement links TRBV27 to TRBJ2-7, with 10 positions matching TRBD2. The CDR3 length is 13 residues. The ends lost 8 bases at V and 7 bases at J; junction bases unmatched: 8. CDR1 is MNHEY and CDR2 is SMNVEV in the germline V gene (reference sequence). The CDR3 loop is CASGLAGDREQYF. The CDR3 bases are TGTGCCAGCGGGCTAGCGGGAGATCGAGAGCAGTACTTC.

V and J are TRBV14 and TRBJ2-7; 9 bases are a match to TRBD1. Unmatched junction bases numbered 3, after V lost 4 bases and J lost 2 bases. The CDR3 has 14 amino acids. Per germline, CDR1 SGHDN and CDR2 FVKESK. The CDR3 loop reads CASSPGQGTYEQYF. The CDR3 region has the DNA TGTGCCAGCAGCCCCGGACAGGGGACCTACGAGCAGTACTTC.

Only one count was recorded for this clone. V gene TRBV19 combines with J gene TRBJ1-5, with D perhaps matching TRBD1 (6 bases). Germline loops: CDR1 LNHDA, CDR2 SQIVND (reference sequence). The CDR3 spans 16 residues. Trimming took off 5 bases at V and 0 bases at J, with 14 bases between the two ends. The CDR3 protein is CASSPRTAISNQPQHF. The CDR3 bases are TGTGCCAGTAGTCCCCGGACAGCTATTAGCAATCAGCCCCAGCATTTT.